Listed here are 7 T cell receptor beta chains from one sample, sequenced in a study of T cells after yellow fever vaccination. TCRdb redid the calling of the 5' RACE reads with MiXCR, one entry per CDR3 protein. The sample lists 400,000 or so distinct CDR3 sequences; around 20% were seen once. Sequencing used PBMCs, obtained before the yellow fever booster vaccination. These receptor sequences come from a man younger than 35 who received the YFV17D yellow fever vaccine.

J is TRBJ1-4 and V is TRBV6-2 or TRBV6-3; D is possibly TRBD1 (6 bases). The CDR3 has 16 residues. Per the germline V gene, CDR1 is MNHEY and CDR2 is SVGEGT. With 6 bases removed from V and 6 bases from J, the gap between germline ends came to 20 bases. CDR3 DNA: TGTGCCAGCAGACCCCTCCGGGGGCAGTCGGATGAAAAACTGTTTTTT. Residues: CASRPLRGQSDEKLFF.

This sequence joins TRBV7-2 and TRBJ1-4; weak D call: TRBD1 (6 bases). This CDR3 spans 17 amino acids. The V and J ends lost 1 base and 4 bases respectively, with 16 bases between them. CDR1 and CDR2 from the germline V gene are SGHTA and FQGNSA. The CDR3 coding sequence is TGTGCCAGCAGCTTAGGGTTGACCAGGGGACATAATGAAAAACTGTTTTTT. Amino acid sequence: CASSLGLTRGHNEKLFF.

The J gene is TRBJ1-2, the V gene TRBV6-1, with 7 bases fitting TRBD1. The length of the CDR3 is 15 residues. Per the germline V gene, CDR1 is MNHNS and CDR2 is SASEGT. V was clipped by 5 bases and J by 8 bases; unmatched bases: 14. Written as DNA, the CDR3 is TGTGCCAGCAGTTTTTTGAACAGGGGCCAAGGAGGCTACACCTTC. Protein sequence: CASSFLNRGQGGYTF.

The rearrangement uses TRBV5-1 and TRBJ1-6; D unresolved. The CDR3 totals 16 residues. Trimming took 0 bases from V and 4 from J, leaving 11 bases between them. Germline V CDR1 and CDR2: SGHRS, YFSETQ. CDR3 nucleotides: TGCGCCAGCAGCTTGGAGGGCAGTAGATATAATTCACCCCTCCACTTT. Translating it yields CASSLEGSRYNSPLHF.

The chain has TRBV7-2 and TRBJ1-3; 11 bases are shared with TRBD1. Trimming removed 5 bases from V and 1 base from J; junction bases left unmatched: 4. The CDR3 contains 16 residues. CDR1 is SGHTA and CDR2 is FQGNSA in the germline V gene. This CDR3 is CASSAGQGASGNTIYF. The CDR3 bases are TGTGCCAGCAGCGCAGGACAGGGGGCGTCTGGAAACACCATATATTTT.

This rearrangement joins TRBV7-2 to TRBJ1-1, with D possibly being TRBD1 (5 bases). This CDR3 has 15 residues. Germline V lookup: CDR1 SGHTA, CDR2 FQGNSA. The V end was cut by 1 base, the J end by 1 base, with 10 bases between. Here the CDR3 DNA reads TGTGCCAGCAGCTTAGAAGCGGGGCGGAACACTGAAGCTTTCTTT. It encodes CASSLEAGRNTEAFF. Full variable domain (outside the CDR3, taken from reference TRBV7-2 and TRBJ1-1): GAGVSQSPSNKVTEKGKDVELRCDPISGHTALYWYRQSLGQGLEFLIYFQGNSAPDKSGLPSDRFSAERTGGSVSTLTIQRTQQEDSAVYLCASSLEAGRNTEAFFGQGTRLTVV.

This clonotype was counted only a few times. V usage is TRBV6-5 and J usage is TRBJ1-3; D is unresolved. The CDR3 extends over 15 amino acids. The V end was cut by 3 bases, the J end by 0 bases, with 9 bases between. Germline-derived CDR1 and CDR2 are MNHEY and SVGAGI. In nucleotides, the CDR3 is TGTGCCAGCAGTTATATGGGGAGCTCTGGAAACACCATATATTTT. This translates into CASSYMGSSGNTIYF.